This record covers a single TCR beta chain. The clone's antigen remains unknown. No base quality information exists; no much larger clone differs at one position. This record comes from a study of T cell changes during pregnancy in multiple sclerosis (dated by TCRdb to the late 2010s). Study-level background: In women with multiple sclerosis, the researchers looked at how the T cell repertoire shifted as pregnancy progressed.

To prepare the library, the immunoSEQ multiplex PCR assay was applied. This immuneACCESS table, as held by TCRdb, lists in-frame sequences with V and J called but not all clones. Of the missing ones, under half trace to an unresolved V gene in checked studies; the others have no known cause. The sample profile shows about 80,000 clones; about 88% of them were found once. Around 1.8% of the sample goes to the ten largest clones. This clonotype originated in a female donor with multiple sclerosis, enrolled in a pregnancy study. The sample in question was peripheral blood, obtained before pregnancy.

At the DNA level, the sequence is TGTGCCAGCAGCAGGCAGGGCGCCGGTAACTATGGCTACACCTTC. Translated, it gives CASSRQGAGNYGYTF. The rearrangement joined TRBV5-8 to TRBJ1-2, with TRBD1 tentatively as D gene (5 bases match). V drops 4 bases and J drops 1 base, leaving 14 bases in between. From cysteine to phenylalanine, the CDR3 is 15 amino acids long. The retained sequence is limited to the CDR3, 45 bases, with the frame set at the first base. The CDR1 and CDR2 encoded by the germline V gene are SGHTS and YDEGEE.